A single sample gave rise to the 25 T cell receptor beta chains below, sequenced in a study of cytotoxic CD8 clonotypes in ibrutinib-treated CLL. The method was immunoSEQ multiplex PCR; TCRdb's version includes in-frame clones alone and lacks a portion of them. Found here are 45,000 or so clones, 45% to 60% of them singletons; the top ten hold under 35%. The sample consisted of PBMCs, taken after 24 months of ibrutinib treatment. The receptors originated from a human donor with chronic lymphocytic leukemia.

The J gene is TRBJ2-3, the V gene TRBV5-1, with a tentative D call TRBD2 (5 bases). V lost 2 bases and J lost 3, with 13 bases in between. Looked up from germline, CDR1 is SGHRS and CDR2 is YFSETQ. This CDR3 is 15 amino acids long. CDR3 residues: CASSFDPTRTDTQYF. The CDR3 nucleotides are TGCGCCAGCAGCTTTGATCCTACTAGGACAGATACGCAGTATTTT.

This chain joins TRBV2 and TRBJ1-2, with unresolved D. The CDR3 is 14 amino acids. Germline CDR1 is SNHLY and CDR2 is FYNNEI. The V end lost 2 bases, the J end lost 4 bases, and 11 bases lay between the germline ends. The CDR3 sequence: CASSEPANSYGYTF. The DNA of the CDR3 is TGTGCCAGCAGTGAACCTGCAAATAGCTATGGCTACACCTTC.

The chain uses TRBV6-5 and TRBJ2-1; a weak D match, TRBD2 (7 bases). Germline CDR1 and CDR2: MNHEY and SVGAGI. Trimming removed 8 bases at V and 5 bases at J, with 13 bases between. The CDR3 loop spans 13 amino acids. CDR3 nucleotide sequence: TGTGCCAGCGGGAGAGGGGGGGACAATGAGCAGTTCTTC. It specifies CASGRGGDNEQFF.

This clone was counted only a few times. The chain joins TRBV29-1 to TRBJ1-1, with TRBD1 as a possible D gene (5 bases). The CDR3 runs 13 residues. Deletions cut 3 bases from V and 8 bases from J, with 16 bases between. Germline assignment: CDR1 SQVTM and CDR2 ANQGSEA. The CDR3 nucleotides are TGCAGCGTTGATCCCGGGACGGCGGGCGAAGCTTTCTTT. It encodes CSVDPGTAGEAFF.

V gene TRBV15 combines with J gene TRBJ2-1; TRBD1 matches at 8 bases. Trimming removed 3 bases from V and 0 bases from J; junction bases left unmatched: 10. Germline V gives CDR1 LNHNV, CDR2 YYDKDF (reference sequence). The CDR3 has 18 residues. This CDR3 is CATSRGGDRGASYNEQFF. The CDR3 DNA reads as TGTGCCACCAGCAGGGGGGGAGACAGGGGAGCCTCCTACAATGAGCAGTTCTTC. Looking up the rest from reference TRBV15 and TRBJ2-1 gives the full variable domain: DAMVIQNPRYQVTQFGKPVTLSCSQTLNHNVMYWYQQKSSQAPKLLFHYYDKDFNNEADTPDNFQSRRPNTSFCFLDIRSPGLGDTAMYLCATSRGGDRGASYNEQFFGPGTRLTVL.

The CDR3 here is CASTTNGDSLKEQYF. As DNA, the CDR3 is TGTGCCAGCACGACCAACGGGGACAGTCTAAAGGAGCAGTACTTC. The rearrangement uses TRBV5-6 and TRBJ2-7; 7 bases align to TRBD1. The CDR3 is 15 residues long. Germline CDR1 reads SGHDT; CDR2 reads YYEEEE. Trimming cost V 6 bases and J 7 bases; bases outside gene matches: 16.

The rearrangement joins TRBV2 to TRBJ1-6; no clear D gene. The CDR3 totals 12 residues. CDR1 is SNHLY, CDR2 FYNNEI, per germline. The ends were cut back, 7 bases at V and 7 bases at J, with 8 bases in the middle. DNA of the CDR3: TGTGCCAGCAATTCGGCAAATTCACCCCTCCACTTT. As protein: CASNSANSPLHF.

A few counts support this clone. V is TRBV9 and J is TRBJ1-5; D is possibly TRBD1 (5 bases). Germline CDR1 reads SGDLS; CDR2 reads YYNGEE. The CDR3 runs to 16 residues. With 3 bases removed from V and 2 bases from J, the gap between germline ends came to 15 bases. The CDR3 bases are TGTGCCAGCAGCGCGGGTCGGGGGTCTGGCAATCAGCCCCAGCATTTT. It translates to CASSAGRGSGNQPQHF.

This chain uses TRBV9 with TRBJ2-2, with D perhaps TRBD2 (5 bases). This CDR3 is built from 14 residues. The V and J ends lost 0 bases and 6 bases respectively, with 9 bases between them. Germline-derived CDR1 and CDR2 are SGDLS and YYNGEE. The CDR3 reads CASSVVPGSGELFF. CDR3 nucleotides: TGTGCCAGCAGCGTAGTCCCGGGATCCGGGGAGCTGTTTTTT. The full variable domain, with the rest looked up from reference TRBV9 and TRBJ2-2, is DSGVTQTPKHLITATGQRVTLRCSPRSGDLSVYWYQQSLDQGLQFLIQYYNGEERAKGNILERFSAQQFPDLHSELNLSSLELGDSALYFCASSVVPGSGELFFGEGSRLTVL.

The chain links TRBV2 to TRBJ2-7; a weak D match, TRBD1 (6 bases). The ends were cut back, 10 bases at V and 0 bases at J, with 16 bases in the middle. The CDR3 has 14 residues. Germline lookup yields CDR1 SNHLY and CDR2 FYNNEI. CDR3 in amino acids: CATTGTDTSYEQYF. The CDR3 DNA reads TGTGCCACCACAGGGACGGATACCTCCTACGAGCAGTACTTC.

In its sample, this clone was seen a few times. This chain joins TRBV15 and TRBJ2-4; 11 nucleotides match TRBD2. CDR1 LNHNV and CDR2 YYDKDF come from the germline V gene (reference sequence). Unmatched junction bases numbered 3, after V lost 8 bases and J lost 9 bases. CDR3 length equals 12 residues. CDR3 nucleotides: TGTGCCACCCGACTAGCGGGGAGCATTCAGTACTTC. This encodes CATRLAGSIQYF.

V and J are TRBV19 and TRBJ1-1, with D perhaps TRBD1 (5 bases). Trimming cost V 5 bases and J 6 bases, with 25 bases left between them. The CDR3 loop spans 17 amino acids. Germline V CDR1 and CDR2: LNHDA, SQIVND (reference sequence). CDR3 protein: CASSATGAAGVNAEAFF. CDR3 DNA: TGTGCCAGTAGTGCCACTGGGGCTGCGGGGGTTAACGCTGAAGCTTTCTTT.

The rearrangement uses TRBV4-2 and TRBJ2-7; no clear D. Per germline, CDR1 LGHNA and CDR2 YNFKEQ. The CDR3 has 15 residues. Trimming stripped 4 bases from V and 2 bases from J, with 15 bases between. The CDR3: CASSPESTLPYEQYF. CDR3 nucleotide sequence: TGTGCCAGCAGCCCAGAGAGCACTCTACCCTACGAGCAGTACTTC.

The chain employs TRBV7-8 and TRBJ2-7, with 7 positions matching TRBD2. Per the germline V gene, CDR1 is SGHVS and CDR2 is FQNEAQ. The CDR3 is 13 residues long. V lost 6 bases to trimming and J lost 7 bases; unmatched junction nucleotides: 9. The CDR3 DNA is TGTGCCAGCAGGCCCAGCGGGGTGGAGGAGCAGTACTTC. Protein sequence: CASRPSGVEEQYF.

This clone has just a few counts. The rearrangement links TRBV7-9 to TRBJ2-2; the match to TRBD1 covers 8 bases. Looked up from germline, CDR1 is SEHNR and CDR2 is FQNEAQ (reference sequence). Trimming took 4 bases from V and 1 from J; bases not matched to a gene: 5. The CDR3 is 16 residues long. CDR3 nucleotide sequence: TGTGCCAGCAGCTACCCCGACAGGGGGAACACCGGGGAGCTGTTTTTT. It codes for CASSYPDRGNTGELFF.

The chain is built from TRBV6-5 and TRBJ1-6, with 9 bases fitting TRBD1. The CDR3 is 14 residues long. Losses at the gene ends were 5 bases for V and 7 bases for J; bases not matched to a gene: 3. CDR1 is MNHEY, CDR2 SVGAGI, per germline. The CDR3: CASSTGTGNSPLHF. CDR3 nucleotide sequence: TGTGCCAGCAGTACCGGGACAGGGAATTCACCCCTCCACTTT.

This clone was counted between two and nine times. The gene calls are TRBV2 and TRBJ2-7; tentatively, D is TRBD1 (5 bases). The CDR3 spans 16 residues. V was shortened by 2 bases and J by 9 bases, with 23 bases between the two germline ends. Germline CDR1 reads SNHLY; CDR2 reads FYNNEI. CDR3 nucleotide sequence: TGTGCCAGCAGTGAATCAAGGGGTCACAAAGCCGATGGGCAGTACTTC. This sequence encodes CASSESRGHKADGQYF.

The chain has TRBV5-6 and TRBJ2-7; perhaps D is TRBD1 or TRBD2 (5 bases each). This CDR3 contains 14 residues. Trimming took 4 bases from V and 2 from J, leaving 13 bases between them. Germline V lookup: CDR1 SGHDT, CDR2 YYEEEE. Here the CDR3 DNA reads TGTGCCAGCAGCGAAGGGACGGGCACCTACGAGCAGTACTTC. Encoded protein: CASSEGTGTYEQYF.

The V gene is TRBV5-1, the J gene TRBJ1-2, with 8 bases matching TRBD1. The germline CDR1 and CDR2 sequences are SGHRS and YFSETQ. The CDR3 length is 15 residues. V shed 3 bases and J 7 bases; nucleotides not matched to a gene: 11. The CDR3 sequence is CASSSTQGGFGGYTF. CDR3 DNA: TGCGCCAGCAGCTCAACACAGGGGGGTTTCGGTGGCTACACCTTC.

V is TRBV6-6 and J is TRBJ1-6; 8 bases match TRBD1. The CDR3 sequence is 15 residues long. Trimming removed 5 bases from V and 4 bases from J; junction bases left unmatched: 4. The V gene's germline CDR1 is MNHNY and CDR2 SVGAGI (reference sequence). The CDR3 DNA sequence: TGTGCCAGCAGTACCCAGGGGGCGTATAATTCACCCCTCCACTTT. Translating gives CASSTQGAYNSPLHF.

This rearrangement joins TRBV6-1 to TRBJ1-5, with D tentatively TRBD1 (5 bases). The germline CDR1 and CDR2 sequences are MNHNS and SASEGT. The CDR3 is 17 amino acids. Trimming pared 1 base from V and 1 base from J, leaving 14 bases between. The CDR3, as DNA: TGTGCCAGCAGTGAAGTTTGGGGGTGGGAGAGCAATCAGCCCCAGCATTTT. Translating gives CASSEVWGWESNQPQHF.

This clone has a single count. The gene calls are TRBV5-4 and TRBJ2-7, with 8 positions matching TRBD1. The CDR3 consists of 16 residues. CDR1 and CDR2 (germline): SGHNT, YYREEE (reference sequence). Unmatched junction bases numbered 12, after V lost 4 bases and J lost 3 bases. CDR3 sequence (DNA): TGTGCCAGCAGCGCAACCTTGGGACAGGCCTTCTACGAGCAGTACTTC. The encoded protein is CASSATLGQAFYEQYF.

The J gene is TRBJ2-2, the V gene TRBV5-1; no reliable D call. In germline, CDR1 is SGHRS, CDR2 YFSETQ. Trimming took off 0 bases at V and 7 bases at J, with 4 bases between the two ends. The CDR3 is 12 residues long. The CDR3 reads CASSLVGGELFF. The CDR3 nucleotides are TGCGCCAGCAGCTTGGTTGGCGGGGAGCTGTTTTTT.

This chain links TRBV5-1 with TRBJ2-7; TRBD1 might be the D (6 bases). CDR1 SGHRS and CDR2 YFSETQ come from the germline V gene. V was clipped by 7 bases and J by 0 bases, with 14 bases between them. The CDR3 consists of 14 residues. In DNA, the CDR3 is TGCGCCAGCCGCGTGAGGACAGACTCCTACGAGCAGTACTTC. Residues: CASRVRTDSYEQYF.

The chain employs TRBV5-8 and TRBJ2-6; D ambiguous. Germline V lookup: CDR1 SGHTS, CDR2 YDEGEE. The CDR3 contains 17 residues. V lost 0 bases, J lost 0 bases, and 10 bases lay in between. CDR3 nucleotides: TGTGCCAGCAGCTTGGTCGGACGGACCTCTGGGGCCAACGTCCTGACTTTC. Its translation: CASSLVGRTSGANVLTF.